The clone carrying this T cell receptor (beta chain) was detected only a few times. These data come from a study of T-cell reconstitution after alpha-beta-depleted transplantation in children. Preparation of the TCRbeta library involved a method that used unique molecular identifiers. TCRdb recomputed calls from the PCR reads with MiXCR, one row per CDR3 protein. The sample holds under 450,000 distinct CDR3 sequences; around 16% are singletons and the top ten take approximately 29%. The CDR3 length is 12 residues. V was cut by 5 bases and J by 8 bases, with 11 bases left in between. From germline, CDR1 is SGHNT and CDR2 YENEEA.

The sequencing used PBMCs, mostly from graft donor cells, collected 360 days after TCRalphabeta/CD19-depleted stem cell transplant. The chain carries TRBV11-3 and TRBJ2-3; D remains unclear. The sequence was obtained from a boy in the first two years of life who had a stem cell transplant for Wiskott-Aldrich syndrome, so the T cells may come from the graft donor. The CDR3 region has the DNA TGTGCCAGCAGCCAATTATCCCCTACGCAGTATTTT. Residues: CASSQLSPTQYF.